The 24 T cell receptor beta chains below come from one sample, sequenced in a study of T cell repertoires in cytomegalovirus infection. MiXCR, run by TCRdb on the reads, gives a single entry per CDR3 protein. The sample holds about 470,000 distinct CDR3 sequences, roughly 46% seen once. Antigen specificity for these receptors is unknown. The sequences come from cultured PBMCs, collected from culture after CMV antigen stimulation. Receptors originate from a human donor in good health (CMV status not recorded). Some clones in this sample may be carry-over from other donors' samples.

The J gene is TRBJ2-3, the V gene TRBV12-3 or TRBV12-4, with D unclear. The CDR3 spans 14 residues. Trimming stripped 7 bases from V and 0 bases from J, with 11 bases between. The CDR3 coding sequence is TGTGCCAGCACCCAACTCGCGAGCACAGATACGCAGTATTTT. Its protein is CASTQLASTDTQYF.

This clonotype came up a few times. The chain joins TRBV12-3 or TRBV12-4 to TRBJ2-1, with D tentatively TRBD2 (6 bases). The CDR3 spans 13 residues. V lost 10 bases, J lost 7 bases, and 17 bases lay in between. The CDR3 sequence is CATHRTMGNEQFF. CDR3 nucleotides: TGTGCCACCCACCGGACTATGGGGAATGAGCAGTTCTTC.

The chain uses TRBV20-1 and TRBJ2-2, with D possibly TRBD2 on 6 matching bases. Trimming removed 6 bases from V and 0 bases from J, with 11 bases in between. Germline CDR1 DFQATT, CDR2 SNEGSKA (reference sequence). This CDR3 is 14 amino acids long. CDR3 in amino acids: CSAVLATNTGELFF. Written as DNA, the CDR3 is TGCAGTGCGGTACTAGCCACGAACACCGGGGAGCTGTTTTTT.

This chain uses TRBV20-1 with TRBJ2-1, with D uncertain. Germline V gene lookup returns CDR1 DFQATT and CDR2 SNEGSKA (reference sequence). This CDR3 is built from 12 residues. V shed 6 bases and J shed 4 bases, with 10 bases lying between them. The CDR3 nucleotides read TGCAGTGCATATGGACGATACAATGAGCAGTTCTTC. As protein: CSAYGRYNEQFF.

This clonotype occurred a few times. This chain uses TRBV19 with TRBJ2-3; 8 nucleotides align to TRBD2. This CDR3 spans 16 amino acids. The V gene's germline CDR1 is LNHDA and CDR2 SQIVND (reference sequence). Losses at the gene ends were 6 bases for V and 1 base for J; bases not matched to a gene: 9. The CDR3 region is CASSNPWREGTDTQYF. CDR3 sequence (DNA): TGTGCCAGTAGCAACCCTTGGCGGGAGGGCACAGATACGCAGTATTTT.

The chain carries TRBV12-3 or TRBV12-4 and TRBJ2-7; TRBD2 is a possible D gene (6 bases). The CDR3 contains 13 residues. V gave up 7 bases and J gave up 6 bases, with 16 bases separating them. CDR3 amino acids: CASIESGGGEQYF. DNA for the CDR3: TGTGCCAGCATCGAGTCCGGGGGAGGCGAGCAGTACTTC.

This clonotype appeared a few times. The CDR3 region has the DNA TGTGCCAGTAGTCGTTTAGCGGGGCTATCTGCAGATACGCAGTATTTT. Residues: CASSRLAGLSADTQYF. The chain links TRBV19 to TRBJ2-3; 8 bases line up with TRBD2. J lost 4 bases, V lost 5 bases, and 11 bases had no gene match. CDR1 and CDR2 from the germline V gene are LNHDA and SQIVND (reference sequence). The CDR3 loop spans 16 amino acids.

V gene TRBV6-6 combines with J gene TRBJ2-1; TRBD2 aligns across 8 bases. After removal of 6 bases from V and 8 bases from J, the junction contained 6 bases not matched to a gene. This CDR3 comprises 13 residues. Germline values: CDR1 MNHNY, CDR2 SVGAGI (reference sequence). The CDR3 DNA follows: TGTGCCAGCAGCGACACTAGCGGCTATGAGCAGTTCTTC. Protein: CASSDTSGYEQFF.

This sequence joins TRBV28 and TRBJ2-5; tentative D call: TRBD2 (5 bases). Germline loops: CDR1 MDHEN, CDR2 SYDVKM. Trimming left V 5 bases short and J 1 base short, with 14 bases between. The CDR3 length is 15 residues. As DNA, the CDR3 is TGTGCCAGCAGTCCAAGGACTGGGTTCCAAGAGACCCAGTACTTC. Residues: CASSPRTGFQETQYF.

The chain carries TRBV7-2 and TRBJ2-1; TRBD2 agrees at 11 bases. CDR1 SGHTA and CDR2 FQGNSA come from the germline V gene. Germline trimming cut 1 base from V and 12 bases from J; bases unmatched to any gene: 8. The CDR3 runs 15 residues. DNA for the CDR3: TGTGCCAGCAGCTTAGGACTAGCGGGGTCCGTCGGGCAGTTCTTC. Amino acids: CASSLGLAGSVGQFF.

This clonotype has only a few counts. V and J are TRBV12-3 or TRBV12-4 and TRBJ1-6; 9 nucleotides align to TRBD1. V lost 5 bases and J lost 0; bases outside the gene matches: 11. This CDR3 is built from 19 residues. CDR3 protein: CASSISRDRDSSYNSPLHF. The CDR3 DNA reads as TGTGCCAGCAGTATTTCCCGGGACAGGGACAGCTCCTATAATTCACCCCTCCACTTT.

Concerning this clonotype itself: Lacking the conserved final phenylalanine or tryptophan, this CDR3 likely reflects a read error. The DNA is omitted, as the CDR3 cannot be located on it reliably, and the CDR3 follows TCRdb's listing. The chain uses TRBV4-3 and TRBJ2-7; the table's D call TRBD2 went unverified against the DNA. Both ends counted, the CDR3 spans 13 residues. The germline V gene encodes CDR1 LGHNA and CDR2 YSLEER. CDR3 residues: CASSQVRQGTLLS.

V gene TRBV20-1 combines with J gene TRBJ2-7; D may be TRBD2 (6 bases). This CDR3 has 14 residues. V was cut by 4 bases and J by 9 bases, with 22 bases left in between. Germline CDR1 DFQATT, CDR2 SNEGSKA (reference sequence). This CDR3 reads CSAILSGSAIRQYF. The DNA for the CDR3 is TGCAGTGCTATCCTTTCCGGGAGTGCTATTCGGCAGTACTTC.

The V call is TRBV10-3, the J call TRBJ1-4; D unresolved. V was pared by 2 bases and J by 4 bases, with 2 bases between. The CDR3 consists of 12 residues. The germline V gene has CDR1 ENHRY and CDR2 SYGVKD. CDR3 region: CAISEGNEKLFF. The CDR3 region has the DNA TGTGCCATCAGTGAGGGTAATGAAAAACTGTTTTTT.

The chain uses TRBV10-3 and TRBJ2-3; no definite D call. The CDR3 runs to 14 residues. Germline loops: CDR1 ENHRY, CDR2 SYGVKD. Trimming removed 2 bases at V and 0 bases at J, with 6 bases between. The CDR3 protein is CAISEAASTDTQYF. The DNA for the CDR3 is TGTGCCATCAGTGAGGCAGCTAGCACAGATACGCAGTATTTT.

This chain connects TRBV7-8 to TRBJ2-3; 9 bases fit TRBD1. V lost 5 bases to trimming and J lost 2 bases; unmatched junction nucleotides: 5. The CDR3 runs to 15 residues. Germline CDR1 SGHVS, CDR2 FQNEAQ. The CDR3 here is CASSPGQGATDTQYF. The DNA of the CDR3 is TGTGCCAGCAGCCCGGGACAGGGCGCCACAGATACGCAGTATTTT.

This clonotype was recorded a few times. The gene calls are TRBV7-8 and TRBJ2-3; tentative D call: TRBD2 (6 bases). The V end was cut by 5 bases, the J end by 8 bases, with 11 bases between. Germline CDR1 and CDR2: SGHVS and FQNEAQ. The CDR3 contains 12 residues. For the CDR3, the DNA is TGTGCCAGCAGCCTTGAGGAGGGTACGCAGTATTTT. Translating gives CASSLEEGTQYF.

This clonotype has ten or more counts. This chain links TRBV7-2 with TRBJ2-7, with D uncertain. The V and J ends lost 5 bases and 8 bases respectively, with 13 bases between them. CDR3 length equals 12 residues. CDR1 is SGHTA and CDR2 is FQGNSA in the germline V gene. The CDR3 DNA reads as TGTGCCAGCAGCCCCCAAGGGCGCCAGCAGTACTTC. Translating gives CASSPQGRQQYF.

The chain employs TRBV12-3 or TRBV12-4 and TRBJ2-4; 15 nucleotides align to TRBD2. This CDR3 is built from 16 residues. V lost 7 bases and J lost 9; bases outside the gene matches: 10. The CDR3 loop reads CASKGLAGGIRGIQYF. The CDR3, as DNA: TGTGCCAGCAAGGGACTAGCGGGGGGCATACGGGGCATTCAGTACTTC.

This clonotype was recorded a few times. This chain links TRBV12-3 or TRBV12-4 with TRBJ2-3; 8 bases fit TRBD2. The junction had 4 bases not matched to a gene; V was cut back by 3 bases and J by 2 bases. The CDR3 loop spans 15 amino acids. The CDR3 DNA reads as TGTGCCAGCAGTTTGGAACTAGCGGCCACAGATACGCAGTATTTT. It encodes CASSLELAATDTQYF.

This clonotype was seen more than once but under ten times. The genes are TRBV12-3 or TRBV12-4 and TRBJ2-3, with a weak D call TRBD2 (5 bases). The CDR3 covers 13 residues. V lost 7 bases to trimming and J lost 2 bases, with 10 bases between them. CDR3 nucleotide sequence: TGTGCCAGCACCCCTAGCTACACAGATACGCAGTATTTT. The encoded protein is CASTPSYTDTQYF.

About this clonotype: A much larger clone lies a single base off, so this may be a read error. CDR3 in DNA: TGTGCCAGCAGCTCCCGGAGGGCCGGAGAGACCCAGTACTTC. Residues: CASSSRRAGETQYF. The chain recombines TRBV7-9 with TRBJ2-5, with D possibly matching TRBD2 (6 bases). The germline V and J ends were trimmed by 4 bases and 4 bases, with 13 bases remaining between them. The germline CDR1 and CDR2 sequences are SEHNR and FQNEAQ (reference sequence). CDR3 length: 14 residues.

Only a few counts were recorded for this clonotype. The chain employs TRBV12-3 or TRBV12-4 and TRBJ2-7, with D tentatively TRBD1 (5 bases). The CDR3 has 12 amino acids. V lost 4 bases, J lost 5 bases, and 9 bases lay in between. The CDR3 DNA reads TGTGCCAGCAGTTCGCGACAGAACGAGCAGTACTTC. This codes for CASSSRQNEQYF.

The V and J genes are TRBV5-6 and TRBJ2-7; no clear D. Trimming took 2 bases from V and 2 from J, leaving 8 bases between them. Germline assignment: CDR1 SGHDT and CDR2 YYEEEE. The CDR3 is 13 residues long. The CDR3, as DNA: TGTGCCAGCAGCTTTGGGCATACCTACGAGCAGTACTTC. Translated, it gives CASSFGHTYEQYF. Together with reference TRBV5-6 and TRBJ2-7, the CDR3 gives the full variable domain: DAGVTQSPTHLIKTRGQQVTLRCSPKSGHDTVSWYQQALGQGPQFIFQYYEEEERQRGNFPDRFSGHQFPNYSSELNVNALLLGDSALYLCASSFGHTYEQYFGPGTRLTVT.